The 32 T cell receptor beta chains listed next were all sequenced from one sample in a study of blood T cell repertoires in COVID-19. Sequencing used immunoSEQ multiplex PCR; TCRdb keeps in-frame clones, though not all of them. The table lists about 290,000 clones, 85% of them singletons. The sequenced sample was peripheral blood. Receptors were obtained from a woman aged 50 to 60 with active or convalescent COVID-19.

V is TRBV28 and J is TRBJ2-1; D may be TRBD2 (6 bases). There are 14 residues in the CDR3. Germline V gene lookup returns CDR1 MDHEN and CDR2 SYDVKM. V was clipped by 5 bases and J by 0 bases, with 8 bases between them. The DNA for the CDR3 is TGTGCCAGCAGTGGGAGGAGCTCCTACAATGAGCAGTTCTTC. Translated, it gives CASSGRSSYNEQFF.

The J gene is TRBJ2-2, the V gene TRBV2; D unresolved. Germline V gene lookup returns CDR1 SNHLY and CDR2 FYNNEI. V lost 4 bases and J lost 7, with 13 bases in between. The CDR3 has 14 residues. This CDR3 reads CASSGAPLGGELFF. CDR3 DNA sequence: TGTGCCAGCAGTGGCGCTCCCCTTGGCGGGGAGCTGTTTTTT.

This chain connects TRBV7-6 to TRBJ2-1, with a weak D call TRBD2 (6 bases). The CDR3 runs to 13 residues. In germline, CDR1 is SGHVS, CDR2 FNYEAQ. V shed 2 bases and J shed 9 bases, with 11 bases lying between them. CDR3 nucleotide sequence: TGTGCCAGCAGCTTATGGCGGGGCAGTGAGCAGTTCTTC. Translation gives CASSLWRGSEQFF.

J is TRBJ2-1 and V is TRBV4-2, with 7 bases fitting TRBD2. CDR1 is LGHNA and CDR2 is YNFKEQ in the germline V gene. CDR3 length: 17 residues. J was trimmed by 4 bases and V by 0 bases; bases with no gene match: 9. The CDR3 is CASSQDFASGVYNEQFF. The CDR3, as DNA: TGTGCCAGCAGCCAAGACTTTGCCAGCGGGGTTTACAATGAGCAGTTCTTC.

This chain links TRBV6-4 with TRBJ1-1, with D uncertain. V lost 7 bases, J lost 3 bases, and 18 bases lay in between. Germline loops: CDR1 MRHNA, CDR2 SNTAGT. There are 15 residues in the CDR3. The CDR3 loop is CASTLPWSGYTEAFF. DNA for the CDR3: TGTGCCAGCACCCTTCCTTGGAGTGGTTACACTGAAGCTTTCTTT.

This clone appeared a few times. The CDR3 sequence is CASSRTGRRQHF. In DNA, the CDR3 is TGTGCCAGTAGTAGGACAGGGAGGCGACAGCATTTT. The chain carries TRBV19 and TRBJ1-5; 8 bases agree with TRBD1. V gave up 4 bases and J gave up 13 bases; unmatched junction bases: 6. The CDR3 extends over 12 amino acids. Germline V gene data show CDR1 as LNHDA and CDR2 as SQIVND (reference sequence). The whole variable domain, remainder taken from reference TRBV19 and TRBJ1-5, is DGGITQSPKYLFRKEGQNVTLSCEQNLNHDAMYWYRQDPGQGLRLIYYSQIVNDFQKGDIAEGYSVSREKKESFPLTVTSAQKNPTAFYLCASSRTGRRQHFGDGTRLSIL.

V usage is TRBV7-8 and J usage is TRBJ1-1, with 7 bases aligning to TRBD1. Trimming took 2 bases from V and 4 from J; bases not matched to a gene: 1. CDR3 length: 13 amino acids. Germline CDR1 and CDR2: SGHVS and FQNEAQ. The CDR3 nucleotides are TGTGCCAGCAGCTTACAGGGGGGCACTGAAGCTTTCTTT. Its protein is CASSLQGGTEAFF.

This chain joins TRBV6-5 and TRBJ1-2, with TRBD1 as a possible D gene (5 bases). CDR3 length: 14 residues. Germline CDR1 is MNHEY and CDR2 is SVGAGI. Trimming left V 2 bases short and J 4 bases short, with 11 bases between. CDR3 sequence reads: CASSYGQPTYGYTF. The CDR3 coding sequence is TGTGCCAGCAGTTACGGACAACCCACCTATGGCTACACCTTC.

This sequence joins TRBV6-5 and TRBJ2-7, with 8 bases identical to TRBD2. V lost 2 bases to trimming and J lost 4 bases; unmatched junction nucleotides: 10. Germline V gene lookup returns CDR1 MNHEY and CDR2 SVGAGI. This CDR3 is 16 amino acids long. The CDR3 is CASSYRRQAGVYEQYF. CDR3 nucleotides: TGTGCCAGCAGTTACCGACGTCAAGCGGGAGTGTACGAGCAGTACTTC.

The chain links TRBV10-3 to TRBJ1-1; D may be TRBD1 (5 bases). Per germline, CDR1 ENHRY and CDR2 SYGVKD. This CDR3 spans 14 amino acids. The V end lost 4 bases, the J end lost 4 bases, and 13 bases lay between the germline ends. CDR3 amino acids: CAISAGGGSTEAFF. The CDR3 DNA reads TGTGCCATCAGTGCCGGCGGGGGGTCCACTGAAGCTTTCTTT.

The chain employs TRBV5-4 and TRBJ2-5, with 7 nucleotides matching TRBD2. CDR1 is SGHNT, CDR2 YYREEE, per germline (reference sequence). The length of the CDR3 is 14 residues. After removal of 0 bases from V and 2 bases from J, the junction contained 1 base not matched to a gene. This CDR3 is CASSLERGQETQYF. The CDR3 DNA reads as TGTGCCAGCAGCTTGGAGCGGGGACAAGAGACCCAGTACTTC.

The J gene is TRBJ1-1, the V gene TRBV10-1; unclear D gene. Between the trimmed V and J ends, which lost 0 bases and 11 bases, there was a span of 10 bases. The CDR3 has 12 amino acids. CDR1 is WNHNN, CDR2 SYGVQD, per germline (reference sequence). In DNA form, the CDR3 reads TGCGCCAGCAGTGAGTCACGAGGGAAGGCTTTCTTT. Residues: CASSESRGKAFF.

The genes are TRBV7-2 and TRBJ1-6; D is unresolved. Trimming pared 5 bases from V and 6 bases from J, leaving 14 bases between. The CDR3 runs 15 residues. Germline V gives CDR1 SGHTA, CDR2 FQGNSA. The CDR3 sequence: CASSPKRVSNSPLHF. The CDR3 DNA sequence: TGTGCCAGCAGCCCGAAGCGGGTCTCTAATTCACCCCTCCACTTT. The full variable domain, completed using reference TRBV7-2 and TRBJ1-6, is GAGVSQSPSNKVTEKGKDVELRCDPISGHTALYWYRQSLGQGLEFLIYFQGNSAPDKSGLPSDRFSAERTGGSVSTLTIQRTQQEDSAVYLCASSPKRVSNSPLHFGNGTRLTVT.

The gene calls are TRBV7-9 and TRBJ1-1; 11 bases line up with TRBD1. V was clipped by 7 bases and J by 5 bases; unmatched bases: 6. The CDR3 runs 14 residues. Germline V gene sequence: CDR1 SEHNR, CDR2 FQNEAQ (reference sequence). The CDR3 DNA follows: TGTGCCAGCAACCTCGGGACAGGGGGGACTGAAGCTTTCTTT. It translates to CASNLGTGGTEAFF.

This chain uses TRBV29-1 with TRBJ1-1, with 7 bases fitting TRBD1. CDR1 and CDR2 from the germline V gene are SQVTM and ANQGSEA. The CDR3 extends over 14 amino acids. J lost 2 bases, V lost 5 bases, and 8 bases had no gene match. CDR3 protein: CSVTPGQSNTEAFF. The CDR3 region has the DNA TGCAGCGTTACTCCGGGACAGTCAAACACTGAAGCTTTCTTT.

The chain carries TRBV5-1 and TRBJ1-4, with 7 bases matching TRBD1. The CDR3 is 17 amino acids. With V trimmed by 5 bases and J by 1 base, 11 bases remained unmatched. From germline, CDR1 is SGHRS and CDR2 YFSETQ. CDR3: CASRFGTVAGTNEKLFF. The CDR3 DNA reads TGCGCCAGCAGGTTCGGGACAGTCGCCGGAACTAATGAAAAACTGTTTTTT. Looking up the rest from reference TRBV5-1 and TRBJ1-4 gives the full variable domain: KAGVTQTPRYLIKTRGQQVTLSCSPISGHRSVSWYQQTPGQGLQFLFEYFSETQRNKGNFPGRFSGRQFSNSRSEMNVSTLELGDSALYLCASRFGTVAGTNEKLFFGSGTQLSVL.

The CDR3 sequence is CASRTGTNEKLFF. In nucleotides, the CDR3 is TGTGCCAGCCGGACAGGAACGAATGAAAAACTGTTTTTT. The chain couples TRBV7-9 to TRBJ1-4; 7 bases map to TRBD1. The CDR3 runs to 13 residues. Germline CDR1 reads SEHNR; CDR2 reads FQNEAQ (reference sequence). The trim removed 8 bases at V and 5 bases at J, leaving 5 bases unmatched.

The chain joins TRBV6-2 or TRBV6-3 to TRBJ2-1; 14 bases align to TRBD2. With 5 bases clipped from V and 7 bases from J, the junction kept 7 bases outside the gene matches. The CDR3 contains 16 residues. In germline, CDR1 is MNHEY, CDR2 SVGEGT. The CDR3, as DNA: TGTGCCAGCAGTACAAGGACTAGCGGGAGGATTAATGAGCAGTTCTTC. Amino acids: CASSTRTSGRINEQFF.

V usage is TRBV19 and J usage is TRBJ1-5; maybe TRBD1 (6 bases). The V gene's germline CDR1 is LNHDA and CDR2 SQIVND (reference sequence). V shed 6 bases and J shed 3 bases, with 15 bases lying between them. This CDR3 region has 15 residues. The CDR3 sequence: CASSPLDSYNQPQHF. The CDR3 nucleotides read TGTGCCAGTAGCCCATTGGACAGCTACAATCAGCCCCAGCATTTT.

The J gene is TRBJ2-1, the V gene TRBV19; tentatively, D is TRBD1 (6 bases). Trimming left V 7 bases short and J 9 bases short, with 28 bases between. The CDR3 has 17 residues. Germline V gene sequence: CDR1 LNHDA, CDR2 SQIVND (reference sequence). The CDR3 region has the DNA TGTGCCAGTACCCCCAGGGACGGCGTCTACCTACAGGGTGAGCAGTTCTTC. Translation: CASTPRDGVYLQGEQFF. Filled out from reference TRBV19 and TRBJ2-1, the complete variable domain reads DGGITQSPKYLFRKEGQNVTLSCEQNLNHDAMYWYRQDPGQGLRLIYYSQIVNDFQKGDIAEGYSVSREKKESFPLTVTSAQKNPTAFYLCASTPRDGVYLQGEQFFGPGTRLTVL.

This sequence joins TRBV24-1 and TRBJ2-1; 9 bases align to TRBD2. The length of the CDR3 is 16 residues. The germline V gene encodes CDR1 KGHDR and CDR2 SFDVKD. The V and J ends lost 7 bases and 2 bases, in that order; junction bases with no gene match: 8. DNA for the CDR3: TGTGCCACCAGCGATCCCAGACTAGCGGCCTACAATGAGCAGTTCTTC. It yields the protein CATSDPRLAAYNEQFF.

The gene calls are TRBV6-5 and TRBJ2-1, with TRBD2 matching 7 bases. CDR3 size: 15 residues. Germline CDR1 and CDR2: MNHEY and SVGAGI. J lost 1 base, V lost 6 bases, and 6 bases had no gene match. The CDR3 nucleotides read TGTGCCAGCAGCGGCGGGAGAGGGTCCTACAATGAGCAGTTCTTC. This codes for CASSGGRGSYNEQFF.

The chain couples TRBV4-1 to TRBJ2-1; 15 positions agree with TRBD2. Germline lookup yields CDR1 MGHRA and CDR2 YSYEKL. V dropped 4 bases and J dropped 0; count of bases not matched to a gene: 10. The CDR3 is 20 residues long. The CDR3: CASSPAGTSGRLSSYNEQFF. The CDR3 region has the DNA TGCGCCAGCAGCCCCGCCGGGACTAGCGGGAGGCTCAGCTCCTACAATGAGCAGTTCTTC.

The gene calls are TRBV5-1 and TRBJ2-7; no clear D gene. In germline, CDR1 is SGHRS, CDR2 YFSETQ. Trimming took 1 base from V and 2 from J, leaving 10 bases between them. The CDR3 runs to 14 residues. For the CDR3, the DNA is TGCGCCAGCAGCTTGAGTTGGCTGACCTACGAGCAGTACTTC. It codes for CASSLSWLTYEQYF. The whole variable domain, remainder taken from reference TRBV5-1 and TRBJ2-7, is KAGVTQTPRYLIKTRGQQVTLSCSPISGHRSVSWYQQTPGQGLQFLFEYFSETQRNKGNFPGRFSGRQFSNSRSEMNVSTLELGDSALYLCASSLSWLTYEQYFGPGTRLTVT.

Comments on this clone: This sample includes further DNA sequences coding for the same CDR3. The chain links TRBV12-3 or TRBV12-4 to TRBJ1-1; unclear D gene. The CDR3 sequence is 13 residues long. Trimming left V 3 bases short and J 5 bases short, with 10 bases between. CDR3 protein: CASSFEGGTEAFF. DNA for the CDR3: TGTGCCAGCAGTTTCGAGGGTGGGACTGAAGCTTTCTTT.

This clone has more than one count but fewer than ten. The CDR3 DNA sequence: TGTGCCAGCAGTTACCTCTATACCACTGAAGCTTTCTTT. It is translated as CASSYLYTTEAFF. V and J are TRBV6-2 or TRBV6-3 and TRBJ1-1, with no clear D. Germline V lookup: CDR1 MNHEY, CDR2 SVGEGT. CDR3 size: 13 residues. The ends were cut back, 2 bases at V and 4 bases at J, with 8 bases in the middle.

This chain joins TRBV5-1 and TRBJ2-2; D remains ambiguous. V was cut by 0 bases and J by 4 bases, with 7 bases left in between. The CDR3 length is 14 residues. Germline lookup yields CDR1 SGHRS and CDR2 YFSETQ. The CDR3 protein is CASSLGLATGELFF. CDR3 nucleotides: TGCGCCAGCAGCTTGGGGTTGGCCACCGGGGAGCTGTTTTTT.

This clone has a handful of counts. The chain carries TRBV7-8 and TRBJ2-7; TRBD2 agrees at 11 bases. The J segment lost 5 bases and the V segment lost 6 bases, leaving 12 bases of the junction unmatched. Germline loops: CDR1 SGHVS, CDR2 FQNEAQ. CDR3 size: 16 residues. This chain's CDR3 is CASSSLPGLAENEQYF. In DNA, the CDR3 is TGTGCCAGCAGTTCTCTGCCGGGACTAGCGGAAAACGAGCAGTACTTC. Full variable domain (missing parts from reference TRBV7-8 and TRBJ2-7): GAGVSQSPRYKVAKRGQDVALRCDPISGHVSLFWYQQALGQGPEFLTYFQNEAQLDKSGLPSDRFFAERPEGSVSTLKIQRTQQEDSAVYLCASSSLPGLAENEQYFGPGTRLTVT.

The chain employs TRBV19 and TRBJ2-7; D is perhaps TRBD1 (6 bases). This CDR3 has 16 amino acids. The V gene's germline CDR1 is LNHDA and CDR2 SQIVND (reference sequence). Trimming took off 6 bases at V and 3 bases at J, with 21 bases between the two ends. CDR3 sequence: CASRRIGGDRYYEQYF. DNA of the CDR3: TGTGCCAGTAGACGAATTGGGGGCGACCGATACTACGAGCAGTACTTC.

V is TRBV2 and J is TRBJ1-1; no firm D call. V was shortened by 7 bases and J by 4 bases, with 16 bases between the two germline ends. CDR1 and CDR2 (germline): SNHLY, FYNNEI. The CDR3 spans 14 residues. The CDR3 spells CASMLRESVTEAFF. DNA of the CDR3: TGTGCCAGCATGTTAAGGGAGTCAGTCACTGAAGCTTTCTTT. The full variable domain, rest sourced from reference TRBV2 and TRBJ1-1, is EPEVTQTPSHQVTQMGQEVILRCVPISNHLYFYWYRQILGQKVEFLVSFYNNEISEKSEIFDDQFSVERPDGSNFTLKIRSTKLEDSAMYFCASMLRESVTEAFFGQGTRLTVV.

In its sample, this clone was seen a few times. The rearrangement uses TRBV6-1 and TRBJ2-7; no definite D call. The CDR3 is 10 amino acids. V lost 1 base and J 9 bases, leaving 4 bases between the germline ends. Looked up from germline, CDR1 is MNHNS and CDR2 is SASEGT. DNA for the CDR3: TGTGCCAGCAGTGAAGTCGGGCAGTACTTC. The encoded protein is CASSEVGQYF.

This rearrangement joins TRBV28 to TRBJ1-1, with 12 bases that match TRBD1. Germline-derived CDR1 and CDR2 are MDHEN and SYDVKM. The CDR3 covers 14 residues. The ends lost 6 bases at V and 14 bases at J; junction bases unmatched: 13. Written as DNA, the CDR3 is TGTGCCAGCAGACACCCTTCCGGGACAGGGGGCGACTTCTTT. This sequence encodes CASRHPSGTGGDFF.